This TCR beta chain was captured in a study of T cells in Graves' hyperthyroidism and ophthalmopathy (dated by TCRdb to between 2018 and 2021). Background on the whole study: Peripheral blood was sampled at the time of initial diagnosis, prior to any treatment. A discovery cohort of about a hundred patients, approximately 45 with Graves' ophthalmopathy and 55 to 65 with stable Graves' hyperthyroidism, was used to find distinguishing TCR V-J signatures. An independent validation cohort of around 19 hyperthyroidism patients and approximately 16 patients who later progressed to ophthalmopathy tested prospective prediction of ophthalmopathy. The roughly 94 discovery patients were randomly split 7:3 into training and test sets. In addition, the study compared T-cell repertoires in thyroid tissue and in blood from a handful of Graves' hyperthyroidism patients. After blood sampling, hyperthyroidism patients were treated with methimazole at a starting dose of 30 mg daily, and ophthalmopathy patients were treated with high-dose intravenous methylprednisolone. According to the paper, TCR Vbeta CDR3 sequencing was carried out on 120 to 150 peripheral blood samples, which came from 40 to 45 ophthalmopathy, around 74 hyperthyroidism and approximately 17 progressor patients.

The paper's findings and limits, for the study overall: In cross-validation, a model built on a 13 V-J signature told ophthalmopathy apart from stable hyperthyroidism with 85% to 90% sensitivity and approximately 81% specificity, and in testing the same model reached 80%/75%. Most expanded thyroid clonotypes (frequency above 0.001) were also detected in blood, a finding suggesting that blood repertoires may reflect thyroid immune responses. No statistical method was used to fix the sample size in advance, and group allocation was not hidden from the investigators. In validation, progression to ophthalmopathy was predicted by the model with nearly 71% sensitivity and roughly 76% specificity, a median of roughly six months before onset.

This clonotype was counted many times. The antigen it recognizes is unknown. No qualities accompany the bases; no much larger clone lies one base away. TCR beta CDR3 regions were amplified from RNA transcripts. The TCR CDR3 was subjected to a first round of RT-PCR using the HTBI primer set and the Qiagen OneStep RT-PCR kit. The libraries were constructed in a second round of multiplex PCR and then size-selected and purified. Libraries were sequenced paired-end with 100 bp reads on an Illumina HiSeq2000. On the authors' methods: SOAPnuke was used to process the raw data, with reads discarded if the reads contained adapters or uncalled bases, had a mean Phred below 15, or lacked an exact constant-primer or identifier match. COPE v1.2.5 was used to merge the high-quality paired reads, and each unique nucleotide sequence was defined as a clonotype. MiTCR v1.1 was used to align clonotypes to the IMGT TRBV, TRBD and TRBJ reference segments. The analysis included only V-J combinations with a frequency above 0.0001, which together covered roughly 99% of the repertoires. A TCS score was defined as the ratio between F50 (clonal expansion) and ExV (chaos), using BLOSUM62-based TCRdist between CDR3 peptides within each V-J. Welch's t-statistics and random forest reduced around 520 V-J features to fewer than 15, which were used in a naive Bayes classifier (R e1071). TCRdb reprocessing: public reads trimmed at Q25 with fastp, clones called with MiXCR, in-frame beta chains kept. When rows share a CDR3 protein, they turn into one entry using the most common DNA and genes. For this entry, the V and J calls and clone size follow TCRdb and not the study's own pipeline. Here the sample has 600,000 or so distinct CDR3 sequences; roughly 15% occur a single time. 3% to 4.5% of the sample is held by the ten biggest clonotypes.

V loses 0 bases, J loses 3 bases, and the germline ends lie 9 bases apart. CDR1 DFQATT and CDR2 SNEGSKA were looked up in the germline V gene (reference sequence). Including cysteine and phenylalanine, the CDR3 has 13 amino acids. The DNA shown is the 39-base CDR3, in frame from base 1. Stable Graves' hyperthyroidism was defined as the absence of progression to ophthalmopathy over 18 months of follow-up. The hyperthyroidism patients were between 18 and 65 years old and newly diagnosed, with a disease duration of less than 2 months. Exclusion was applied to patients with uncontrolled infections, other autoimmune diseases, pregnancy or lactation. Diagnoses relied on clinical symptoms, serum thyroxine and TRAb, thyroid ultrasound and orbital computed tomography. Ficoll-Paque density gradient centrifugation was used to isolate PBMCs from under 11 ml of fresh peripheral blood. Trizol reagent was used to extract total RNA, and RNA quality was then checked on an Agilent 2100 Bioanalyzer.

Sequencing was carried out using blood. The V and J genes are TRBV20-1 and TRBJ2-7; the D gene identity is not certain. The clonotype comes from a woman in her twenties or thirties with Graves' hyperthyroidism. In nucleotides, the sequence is TGCAGTGCTAGAGACCGCAGAAACTACGAGCAGTACTTC. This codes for CSARDRRNYEQYF.